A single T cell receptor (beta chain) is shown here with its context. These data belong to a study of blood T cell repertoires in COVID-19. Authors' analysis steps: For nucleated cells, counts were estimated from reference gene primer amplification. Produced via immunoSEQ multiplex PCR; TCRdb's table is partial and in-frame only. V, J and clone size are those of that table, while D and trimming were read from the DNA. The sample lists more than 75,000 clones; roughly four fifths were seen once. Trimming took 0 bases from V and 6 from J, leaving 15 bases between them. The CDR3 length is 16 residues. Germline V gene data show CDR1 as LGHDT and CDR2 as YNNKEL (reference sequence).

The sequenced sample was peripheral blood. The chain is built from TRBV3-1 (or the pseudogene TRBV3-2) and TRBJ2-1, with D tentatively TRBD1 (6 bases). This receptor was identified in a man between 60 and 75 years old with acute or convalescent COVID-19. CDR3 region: CASSQDPSGTINEQFF. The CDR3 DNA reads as TGTGCCAGCAGCCAAGATCCCTCCGGGACAATCAATGAGCAGTTCTTC.